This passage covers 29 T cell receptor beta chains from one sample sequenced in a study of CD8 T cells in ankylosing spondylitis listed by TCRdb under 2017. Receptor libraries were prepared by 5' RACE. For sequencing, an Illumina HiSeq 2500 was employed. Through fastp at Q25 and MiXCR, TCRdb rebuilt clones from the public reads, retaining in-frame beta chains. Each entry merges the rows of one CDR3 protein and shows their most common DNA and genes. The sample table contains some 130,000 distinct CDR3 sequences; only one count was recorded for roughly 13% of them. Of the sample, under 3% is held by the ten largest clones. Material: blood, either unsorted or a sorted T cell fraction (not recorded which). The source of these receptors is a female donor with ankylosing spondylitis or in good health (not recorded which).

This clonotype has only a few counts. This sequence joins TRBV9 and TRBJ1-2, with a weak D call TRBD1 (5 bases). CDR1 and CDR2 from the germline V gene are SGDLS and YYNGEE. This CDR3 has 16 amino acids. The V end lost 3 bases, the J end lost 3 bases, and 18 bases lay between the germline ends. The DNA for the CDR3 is TGTGCCAGCAGCGACGAGGACGGCCAGGGTCACTATGGCTACACCTTC. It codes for CASSDEDGQGHYGYTF.

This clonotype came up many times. CDR3 amino acids: CASSFGLAYEQYF. The CDR3 region has the DNA TGTGCCAGCAGCTTCGGACTAGCCTACGAGCAGTACTTC. The V gene is TRBV12-3 or TRBV12-4, the J gene TRBJ2-7, with TRBD2 matching 7 bases. This CDR3 has 13 residues. The junction had 4 bases not matched to a gene; V was cut back by 6 bases and J by 2 bases.

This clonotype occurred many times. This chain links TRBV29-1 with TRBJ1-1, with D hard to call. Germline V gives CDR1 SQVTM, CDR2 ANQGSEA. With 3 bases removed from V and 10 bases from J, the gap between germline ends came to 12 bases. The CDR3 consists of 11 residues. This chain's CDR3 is CSVEESPGAFF. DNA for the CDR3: TGCAGCGTTGAGGAGAGCCCGGGAGCTTTCTTT.

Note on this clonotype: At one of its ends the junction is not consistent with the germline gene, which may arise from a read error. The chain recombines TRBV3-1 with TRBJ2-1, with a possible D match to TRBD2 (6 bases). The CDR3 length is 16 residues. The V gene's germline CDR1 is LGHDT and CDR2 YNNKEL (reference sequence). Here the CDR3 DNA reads TGTGCCAGCAGCCAAGACGGAGGGTTCGCCTACAATGAGCGGTTCTTC. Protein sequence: CASSQDGGFAYNERFF.

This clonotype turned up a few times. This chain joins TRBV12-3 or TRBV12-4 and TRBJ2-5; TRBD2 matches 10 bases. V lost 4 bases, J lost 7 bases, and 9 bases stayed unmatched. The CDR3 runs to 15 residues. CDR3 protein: CASSSPGLAAGTQYF. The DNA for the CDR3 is TGTGCCAGCAGTTCTCCTGGACTAGCGGCAGGGACCCAGTACTTC.

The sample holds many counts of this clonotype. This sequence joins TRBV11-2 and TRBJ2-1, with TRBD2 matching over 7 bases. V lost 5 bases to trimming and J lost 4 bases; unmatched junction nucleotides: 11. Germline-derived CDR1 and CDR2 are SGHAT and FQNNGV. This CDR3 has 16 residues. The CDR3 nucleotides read TGTGCCAGCAGCCCCCATTCGGCGGGGGTTTACAATGAGCAGTTCTTC. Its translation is CASSPHSAGVYNEQFF.

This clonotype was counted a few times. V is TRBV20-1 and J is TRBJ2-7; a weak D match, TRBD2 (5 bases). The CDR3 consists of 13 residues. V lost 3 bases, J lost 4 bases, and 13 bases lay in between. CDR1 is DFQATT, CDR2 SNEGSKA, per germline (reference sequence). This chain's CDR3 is CSASGGSMYEQYF. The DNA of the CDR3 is TGCAGTGCTAGCGGTGGGAGTATGTACGAGCAGTACTTC.

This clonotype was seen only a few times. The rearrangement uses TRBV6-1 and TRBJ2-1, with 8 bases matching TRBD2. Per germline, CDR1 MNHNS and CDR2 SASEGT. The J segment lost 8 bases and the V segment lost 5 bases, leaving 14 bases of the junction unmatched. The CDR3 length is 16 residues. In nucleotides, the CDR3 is TGTGCCAGCAGTCGGGGGGGGCAGGCCTCGGCGTATGAGCAGTTCTTC. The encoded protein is CASSRGGQASAYEQFF.

Here the CDR3 DNA reads TGTGCCACCAGCGCTAAGGGGGCTGGGGCCAACGTCCTGACTTTC. This codes for CATSAKGAGANVLTF. This sequence joins TRBV15 and TRBJ2-6, with a tentative D call TRBD1 (6 bases). Trimming stripped 5 bases from V and 2 bases from J, with 10 bases between. This CDR3 spans 15 amino acids. CDR1 is LNHNV and CDR2 is YYDKDF in the germline V gene (reference sequence).

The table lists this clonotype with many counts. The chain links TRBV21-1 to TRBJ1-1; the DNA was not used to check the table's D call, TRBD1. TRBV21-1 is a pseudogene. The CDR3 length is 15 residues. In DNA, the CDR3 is TGTGCCAGAAGCACCCGGACAGGGGCGTGCACTGAAGCTTTCTTT. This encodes CARSTRTGACTEAFF.

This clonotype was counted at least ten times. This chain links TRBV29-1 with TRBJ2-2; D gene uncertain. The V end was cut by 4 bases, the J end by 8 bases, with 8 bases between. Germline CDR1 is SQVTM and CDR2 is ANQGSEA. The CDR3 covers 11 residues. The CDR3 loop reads CSVGVGGELFF. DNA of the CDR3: TGCAGCGTTGGGGTAGGAGGGGAGCTGTTTTTT.

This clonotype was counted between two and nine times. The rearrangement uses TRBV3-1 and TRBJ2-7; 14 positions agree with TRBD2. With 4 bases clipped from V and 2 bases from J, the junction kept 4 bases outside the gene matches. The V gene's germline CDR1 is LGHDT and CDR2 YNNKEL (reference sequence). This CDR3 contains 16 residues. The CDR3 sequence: CASSPGTSGGPYEQYF. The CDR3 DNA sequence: TGTGCCAGCAGCCCCGGGACTAGCGGGGGCCCCTACGAGCAGTACTTC.

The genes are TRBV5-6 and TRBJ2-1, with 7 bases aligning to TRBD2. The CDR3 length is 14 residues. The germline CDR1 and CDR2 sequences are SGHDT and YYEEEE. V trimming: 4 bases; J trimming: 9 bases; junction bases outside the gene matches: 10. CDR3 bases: TGTGCCAGCAGCCCCGGGGGAGGGGACCGTGAGCAGTTCTTC. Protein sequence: CASSPGGGDREQFF. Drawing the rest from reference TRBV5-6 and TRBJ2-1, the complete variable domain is DAGVTQSPTHLIKTRGQQVTLRCSPKSGHDTVSWYQQALGQGPQFIFQYYEEEERQRGNFPDRFSGHQFPNYSSELNVNALLLGDSALYLCASSPGGGDREQFFGPGTRLTVL.

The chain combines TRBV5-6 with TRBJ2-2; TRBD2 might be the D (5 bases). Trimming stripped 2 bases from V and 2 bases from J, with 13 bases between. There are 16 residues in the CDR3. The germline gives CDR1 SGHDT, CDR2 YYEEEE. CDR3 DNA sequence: TGTGCCAGCAGCTTTATGAGGGCAGTAAACACCGGGGAGCTGTTTTTT. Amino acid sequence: CASSFMRAVNTGELFF. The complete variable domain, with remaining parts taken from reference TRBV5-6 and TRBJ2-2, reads DAGVTQSPTHLIKTRGQQVTLRCSPKSGHDTVSWYQQALGQGPQFIFQYYEEEERQRGNFPDRFSGHQFPNYSSELNVNALLLGDSALYLCASSFMRAVNTGELFFGEGSRLTVL.

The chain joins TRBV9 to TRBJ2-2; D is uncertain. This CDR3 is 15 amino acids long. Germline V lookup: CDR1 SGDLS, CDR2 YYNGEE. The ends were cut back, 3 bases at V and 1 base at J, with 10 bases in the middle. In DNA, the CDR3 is TGTGCCAGCAGCGCCGGGCTACAGAACACCGGGGAGCTGTTTTTT. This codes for CASSAGLQNTGELFF.

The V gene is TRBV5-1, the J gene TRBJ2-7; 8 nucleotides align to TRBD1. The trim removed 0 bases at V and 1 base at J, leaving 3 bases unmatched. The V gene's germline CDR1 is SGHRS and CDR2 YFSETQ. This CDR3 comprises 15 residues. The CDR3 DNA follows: TGCGCCAGCAGCTTGGATGGACAGGGTTCCTACGAGCAGTACTTC. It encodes CASSLDGQGSYEQYF. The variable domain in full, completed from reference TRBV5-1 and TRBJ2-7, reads KAGVTQTPRYLIKTRGQQVTLSCSPISGHRSVSWYQQTPGQGLQFLFEYFSETQRNKGNFPGRFSGRQFSNSRSEMNVSTLELGDSALYLCASSLDGQGSYEQYFGPGTRLTVT.

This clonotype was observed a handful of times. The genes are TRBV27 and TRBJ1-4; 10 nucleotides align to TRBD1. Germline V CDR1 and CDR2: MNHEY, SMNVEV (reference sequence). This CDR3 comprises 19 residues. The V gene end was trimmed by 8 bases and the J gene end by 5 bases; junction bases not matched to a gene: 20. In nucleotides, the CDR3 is TGTGCCAGCCGATTCTCGAGAACCGGGACAGGGGTTTTAAATGAAAAACTGTTTTTT. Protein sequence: CASRFSRTGTGVLNEKLFF. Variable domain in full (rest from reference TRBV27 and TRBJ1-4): EAQVTQNPRYLITVTGKKLTVTCSQNMNHEYMSWYRQDPGLGLRQIYYSMNVEVTDKGDVPEGYKVSRKEKRNFPLILESPSPNQTSLYFCASRFSRTGTGVLNEKLFFGSGTQLSVL.

The CDR3, as DNA: TGTGCCAGCAGCTTAGGAGCGGGACAGCTCCTCGAGCAGTACTTC. Translation: CASSLGAGQLLEQYF. The rearrangement links TRBV7-9 to TRBJ2-7; D tentatively reads TRBD1 or TRBD2 (7 bases each). With 1 base removed from V and 6 bases from J, the gap between germline ends came to 16 bases. CDR3 length: 15 residues. Per germline, CDR1 SEHNR and CDR2 FQNEAQ (reference sequence).

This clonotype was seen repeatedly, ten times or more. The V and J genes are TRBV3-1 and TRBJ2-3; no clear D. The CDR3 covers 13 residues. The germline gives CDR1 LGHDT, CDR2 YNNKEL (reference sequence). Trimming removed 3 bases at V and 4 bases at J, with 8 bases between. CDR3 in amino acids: CASSHPSADTQYF. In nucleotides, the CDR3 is TGTGCCAGCAGCCACCCAAGCGCAGATACGCAGTATTTT.

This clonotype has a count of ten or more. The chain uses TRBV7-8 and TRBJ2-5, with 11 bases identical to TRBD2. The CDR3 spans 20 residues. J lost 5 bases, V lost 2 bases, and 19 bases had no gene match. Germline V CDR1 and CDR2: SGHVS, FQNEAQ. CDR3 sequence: CASSLRFLLGSGRVQETQYF. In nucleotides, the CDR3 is TGTGCCAGCAGCTTACGGTTCCTTCTTGGTAGCGGGAGGGTTCAGGAGACCCAGTACTTC.

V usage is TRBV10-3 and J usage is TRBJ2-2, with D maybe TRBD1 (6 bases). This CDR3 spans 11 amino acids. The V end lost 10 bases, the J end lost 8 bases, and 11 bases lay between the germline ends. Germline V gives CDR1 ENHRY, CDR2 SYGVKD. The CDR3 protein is CATTGSGELFF. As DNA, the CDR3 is TGTGCCACCACAGGGTCTGGGGAGCTGTTTTTT.

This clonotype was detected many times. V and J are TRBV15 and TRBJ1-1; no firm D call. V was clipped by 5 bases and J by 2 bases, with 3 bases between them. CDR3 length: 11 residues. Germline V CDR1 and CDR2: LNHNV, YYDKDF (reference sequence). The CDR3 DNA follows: TGTGCCACCAGCGTCAACACTGAAGCTTTCTTT. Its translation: CATSVNTEAFF.

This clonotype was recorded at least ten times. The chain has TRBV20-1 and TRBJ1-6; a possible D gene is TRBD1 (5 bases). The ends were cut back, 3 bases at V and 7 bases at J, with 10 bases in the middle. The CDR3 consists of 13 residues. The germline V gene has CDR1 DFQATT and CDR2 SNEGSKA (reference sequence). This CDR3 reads CSASLDTNSPLHF. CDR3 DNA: TGCAGTGCTAGTCTGGACACAAATTCACCCCTCCACTTT.

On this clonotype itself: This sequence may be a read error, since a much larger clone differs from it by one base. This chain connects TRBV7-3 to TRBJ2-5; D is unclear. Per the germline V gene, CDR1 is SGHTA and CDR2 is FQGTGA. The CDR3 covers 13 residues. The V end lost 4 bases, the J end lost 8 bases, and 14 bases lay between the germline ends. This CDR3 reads CASSSTSSYTQYF. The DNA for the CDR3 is TGTGCCAGCAGCTCAACATCCTCCTATACCCAGTACTTC.

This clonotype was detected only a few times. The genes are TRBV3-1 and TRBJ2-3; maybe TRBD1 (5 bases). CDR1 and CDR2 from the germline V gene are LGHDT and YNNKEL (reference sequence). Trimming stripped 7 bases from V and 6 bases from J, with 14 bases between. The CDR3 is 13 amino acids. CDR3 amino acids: CASKKEGVDTQYF. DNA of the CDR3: TGTGCCAGCAAAAAAGAAGGGGTGGATACGCAGTATTTT.

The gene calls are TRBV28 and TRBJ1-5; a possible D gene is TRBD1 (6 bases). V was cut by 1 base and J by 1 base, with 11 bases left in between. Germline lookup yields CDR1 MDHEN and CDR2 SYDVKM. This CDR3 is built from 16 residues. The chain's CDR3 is CASSLYTGNSNQPQHF. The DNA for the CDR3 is TGTGCCAGCAGTTTATATACAGGGAACAGCAATCAGCCCCAGCATTTT.

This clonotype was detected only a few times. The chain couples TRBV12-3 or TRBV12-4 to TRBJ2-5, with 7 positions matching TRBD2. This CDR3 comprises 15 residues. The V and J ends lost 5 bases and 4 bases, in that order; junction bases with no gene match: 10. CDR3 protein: CASSPRFSGLETQYF. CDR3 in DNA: TGTGCCAGCAGTCCCCGGTTTAGCGGGCTAGAGACCCAGTACTTC.

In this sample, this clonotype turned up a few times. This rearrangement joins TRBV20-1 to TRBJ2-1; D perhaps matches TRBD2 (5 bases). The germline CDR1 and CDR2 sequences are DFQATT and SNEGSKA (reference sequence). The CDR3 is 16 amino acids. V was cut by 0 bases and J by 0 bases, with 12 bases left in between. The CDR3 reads CSARDQRASSYNEQFF. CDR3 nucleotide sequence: TGCAGTGCTAGAGACCAGAGGGCCAGCTCCTACAATGAGCAGTTCTTC.

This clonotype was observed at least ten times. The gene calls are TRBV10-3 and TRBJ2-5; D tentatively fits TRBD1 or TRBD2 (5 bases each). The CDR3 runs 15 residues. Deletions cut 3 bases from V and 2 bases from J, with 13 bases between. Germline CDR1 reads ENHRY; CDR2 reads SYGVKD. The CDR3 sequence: CAISDGLGDQETQYF. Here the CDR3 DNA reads TGTGCCATCAGTGATGGTCTGGGGGATCAAGAGACCCAGTACTTC.